This T cell receptor beta chain was sequenced in a study of cytomegalovirus exposure and HLA in healthy donors. Germline V gene lookup returns CDR1 SGHTA and CDR2 FQGTGA. This CDR3 has 14 residues. The V segment lost 5 bases and the J segment 4 bases; nucleotides outside the gene matches: 3. PCR used 60 Vbeta primers and 13 Jbeta primers. Sequencing was performed with immunoSEQ multiplex PCR; in TCRdb, only in-frame clones are kept and a portion is missing. In the table there are roughly 290,000 clones, roughly 90% of which are singletons. This sequence was found in a woman under 30 in good health and CMV-seronegative. Input material: PBMCs. This chain joins TRBV7-3 and TRBJ2-5, with 11 nucleotides matching TRBD2. The CDR3 DNA reads TGTGCCAGCAGCCTAGCGGGGGGAGCAGAGACCCAGTACTTC. It specifies CASSLAGGAETQYF.